The entry below gives a single T cell receptor beta chain sequence along with its context. This record comes from a study of monozygotic twins with inflammatory bowel disease. TCRdb re-called the 5' RACE reads, yielding one record per CDR3 amino acid sequence without DNA. This listing includes more than 300,000 distinct CDR3 sequences. The CDR3 contains 14 residues. Germline V CDR1 and CDR2: DFQATT, SNEGSKA (reference sequence). One blood sample of 2 to 2.5 ml was taken from each donor. Sequencing was carried out using blood. This TCR was recovered from a human donor with ulcerative colitis or Crohn's disease, or a healthy co-twin of an affected twin (not recorded which). This chain uses TRBV20-1 with TRBJ2-6; TCRdb indicates TRBD1, and absent DNA this call remains unverified. CDR3: CSTNRVSGANVLTF.